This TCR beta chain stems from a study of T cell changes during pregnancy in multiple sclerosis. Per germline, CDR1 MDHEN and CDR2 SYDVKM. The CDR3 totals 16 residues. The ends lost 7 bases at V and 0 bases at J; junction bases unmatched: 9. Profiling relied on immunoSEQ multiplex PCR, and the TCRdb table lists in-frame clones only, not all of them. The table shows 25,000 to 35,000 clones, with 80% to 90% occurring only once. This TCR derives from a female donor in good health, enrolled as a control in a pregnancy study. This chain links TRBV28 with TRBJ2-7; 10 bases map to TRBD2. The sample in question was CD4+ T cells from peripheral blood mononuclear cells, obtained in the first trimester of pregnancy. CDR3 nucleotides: TGTGCCAGCACCCTGAGCGGGGGGGCAGGCTCCTACGAGCAGTACTTC. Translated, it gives CASTLSGGAGSYEQYF.